The entry below describes one TCR beta chain. Source study methods: Reference gene primers were amplified, and this amplification served to estimate nucleated cell counts. Clones were read by immunoSEQ multiplex PCR, and TCRdb kept only the in-frame ones, dropping some. The DNA was the basis for D and trimming; V, J and clone size are from that table. The sample yields over 140,000 clones, more than 65% seen once. This entry comes from a study of blood T cell repertoires in COVID-19. Study details: COVID-19 samples collected from the United States, Italy and Spain covered acute and convalescent phases. Sample material is recorded as cDNA or gDNA derived from T cells, B-cell-depleted T cells, or PBMCs.

Per germline, CDR1 SGHTA and CDR2 FQGNSA. This CDR3 spans 15 amino acids. With 3 bases removed from V and 1 base from J, the gap between germline ends came to 9 bases. What was sequenced was peripheral blood. This receptor was obtained from a woman aged 60-75 years with acute or convalescent COVID-19. The chain uses TRBV7-2 and TRBJ2-2; D gene uncertain. The DNA for the CDR3 is TGTGCCAGCAGCTTCACGGTGATGAACACCGGGGAGCTGTTTTTT. Amino acid sequence: CASSFTVMNTGELFF.